Below, 19 T cell receptor beta chains from the same sample are listed, as sequenced in a study of cytomegalovirus exposure and HLA in healthy donors. It was with 60 Vbeta and 13 Jbeta primers that the PCR ran. The repertoire was sequenced with immunoSEQ multiplex PCR; TCRdb's copy has only in-frame clones and lacks some. This specimen shows about 200,000 clones; the ten leading clones hold over 0.95%. The sample taken for sequencing was PBMCs. The receptor source for this set is a girl aged 2 to 10 in good health and CMV-seropositive.

The chain has TRBV11-2 and TRBJ2-7; TRBD2 might be the D (6 bases). The CDR3 sequence is 14 residues long. Looked up from germline, CDR1 is SGHAT and CDR2 is FQNNGV. V was cut by 3 bases and J by 3 bases, with 12 bases left in between. CDR3 sequence: CASSFFSGDYEQYF. CDR3 DNA sequence: TGTGCCAGCAGCTTTTTTTCGGGGGACTACGAGCAGTACTTC. Supplemented by reference TRBV11-2 and TRBJ2-7, the full variable domain reads EAGVAQSPRYKIIEKRQSVAFWCNPISGHATLYWYQQILGQGPKLLIQFQNNGVVDDSQLPKDRFSAERLKGVDSTLKIQPAKLEDSAVYLCASSFFSGDYEQYFGPGTRLTVT.

The rearrangement links TRBV27 to TRBJ2-7; 9 nucleotides line up with TRBD2. This CDR3 spans 15 amino acids. Per the germline V gene, CDR1 is MNHEY and CDR2 is SMNVEV (reference sequence). J gave up 4 bases and V 6 bases, and 10 bases lay outside the gene matches. CDR3 sequence: CASRGTLAGLYEQYF. As DNA, the CDR3 is TGTGCCAGCAGAGGGACCCTAGCGGGGCTATACGAGCAGTACTTC.

This CDR3 is CASWVATGYKGNEQFF. CDR3 DNA: TGCGCCAGCTGGGTGGCGACGGGTTACAAGGGGAATGAGCAGTTCTTC. The chain employs TRBV10-2 and TRBJ2-1, with D perhaps matching TRBD1 (5 bases). This CDR3 is 16 amino acids long. The V end lost 8 bases, the J end lost 7 bases, and 24 bases lay between the germline ends. Germline-derived CDR1 and CDR2 are WSHSY and SAAADI.

V gene TRBV11-2 combines with J gene TRBJ1-2; 7 bases are a match to TRBD1. Germline loops: CDR1 SGHAT, CDR2 FQNNGV. J lost 2 bases, V lost 4 bases, and 1 base had no gene match. The CDR3 totals 13 residues. CDR3 protein: CASSWGQNYGYTF. DNA for the CDR3: TGTGCCAGCAGCTGGGGACAGAACTATGGCTACACCTTC. Filled out from reference TRBV11-2 and TRBJ1-2, the complete variable domain reads EAGVAQSPRYKIIEKRQSVAFWCNPISGHATLYWYQQILGQGPKLLIQFQNNGVVDDSQLPKDRFSAERLKGVDSTLKIQPAKLEDSAVYLCASSWGQNYGYTFGSGTRLTVV.

The genes are TRBV10-3 and TRBJ1-1, with a weak D call TRBD1 (5 bases). Germline values: CDR1 ENHRY, CDR2 SYGVKD. The CDR3 consists of 12 residues. V lost 6 bases and J 5 bases, leaving 10 bases between the germline ends. The CDR3 sequence: CAIRGGETEAFF. The CDR3 coding sequence is TGTGCCATCAGGGGAGGGGAGACTGAAGCTTTCTTT.

The gene calls are TRBV12-5 and TRBJ2-1; D may be TRBD1 (6 bases). Germline assignment: CDR1 LGHNT and CDR2 FRNRAP. This CDR3 has 15 residues. V lost 4 bases and J 4 bases, leaving 14 bases between the germline ends. The CDR3 DNA sequence: TGTGCTAGTGGTTCCAGGGGACCTCTTTACAATGAGCAGTTCTTC. It is translated as CASGSRGPLYNEQFF.

Written as DNA, the CDR3 is TGCGCCAGCAGCCAACGAGGGATTTTAGAGGCCAAAAACATTCAGTACTTC. Encoded protein: CASSQRGILEAKNIQYF. This chain links TRBV4-1 with TRBJ2-4, with D perhaps TRBD2 (5 bases). V dropped 2 bases and J dropped 1 base, with 15 bases sitting between them. The CDR3 extends over 17 amino acids. In germline, CDR1 is MGHRA, CDR2 YSYEKL.

V gene TRBV7-6 combines with J gene TRBJ2-2, with 8 positions matching TRBD1. Losses at the gene ends were 6 bases for V and 5 bases for J; bases not matched to a gene: 8. CDR1 is SGHVS and CDR2 is FNYEAQ in the germline V gene. This CDR3 is 15 amino acids long. In DNA form, the CDR3 reads TGTGCCAGCAGTCTTGGACAGGGAGGAACCGGGGAGCTGTTTTTT. This translates into CASSLGQGGTGELFF.

CDR3 loop: CASSWEKDQPQHF. The CDR3 DNA reads TGTGCCAGCAGCTGGGAGAAAGATCAGCCCCAGCATTTT. The chain recombines TRBV7-6 with TRBJ1-5; the D is unclear. Germline CDR1 reads SGHVS; CDR2 reads FNYEAQ. This CDR3 has 13 amino acids. Trimming took off 4 bases at V and 5 bases at J, with 9 bases between the two ends. The whole variable domain, remainder taken from reference TRBV7-6 and TRBJ1-5, is GAGVSQSPRYKVTKRGQDVALRCDPISGHVSLYWYRQALGQGPEFLTYFNYEAQQDKSGLPNDRFSAERPEGSISTLTIQRTEQRDSAMYRCASSWEKDQPQHFGDGTRLSIL.

The rearrangement links TRBV15 to TRBJ2-5; tentatively, D is TRBD2 (7 bases). The CDR3 contains 17 residues. Trimming pared 1 base from V and 6 bases from J, leaving 21 bases between. Germline V lookup: CDR1 LNHNV, CDR2 YYDKDF (reference sequence). CDR3 sequence reads: CATSRARGRGSSKTQYF. DNA of the CDR3: TGTGCCACCAGCAGAGCTAGGGGGAGGGGGAGTTCAAAGACCCAGTACTTC.

Points on this clone: Different DNA sequences within this sample yield the same CDR3. The rearrangement links TRBV25-1 to TRBJ1-3, with a tentative D call TRBD1 (6 bases). Looked up from germline, CDR1 is MGHDK and CDR2 is SYGVNS. The V and J ends lost 6 bases and 7 bases respectively, with 16 bases between them. CDR3 length: 14 residues. CDR3 nucleotide sequence: TGTGCCAGCAGCTCAGGGGCGGGAGGGAACACCATATATTTT. This translates into CASSSGAGGNTIYF.

The chain joins TRBV9 to TRBJ1-1; D unclear. V was cut by 0 bases and J by 0 bases, with 9 bases left in between. Germline CDR1 reads SGDLS; CDR2 reads YYNGEE. The CDR3 has 15 amino acids. Written as DNA, the CDR3 is TGTGCCAGCAGCGTAGTTCCAGGCATGAACACTGAAGCTTTCTTT. It specifies CASSVVPGMNTEAFF.

The V and J genes are TRBV7-8 and TRBJ2-3; 9 nucleotides align to TRBD2. The CDR3 covers 15 residues. CDR1 and CDR2 (germline): SGHVS, FQNEAQ. J was trimmed by 4 bases and V by 1 base; bases with no gene match: 3. The CDR3 bases are TGTGCCAGCAGCTTAGAGGGCGGGAGGGCAGATACGCAGTATTTT. Translating it yields CASSLEGGRADTQYF.

The chain has TRBV5-8 and TRBJ2-1; 10 bases agree with TRBD2. Germline loops: CDR1 SGHTS, CDR2 YDEGEE. CDR3 length equals 16 residues. J was trimmed by 6 bases and V by 5 bases; bases with no gene match: 11. CDR3 residues: CASRAPLAGLPNEQFF. In nucleotides, the CDR3 is TGTGCCAGCAGGGCCCCACTAGCGGGACTCCCCAATGAGCAGTTCTTC.

CDR3 DNA: TGTGCCAGCAGCCCGGGACAGGGCGTCCGAGGGCAGTTCTTC. It translates to CASSPGQGVRGQFF. The rearrangement joins TRBV27 to TRBJ2-1; TRBD1 agrees at 9 bases. V shed 6 bases and J 12 bases; nucleotides not matched to a gene: 12. Germline V gene lookup returns CDR1 MNHEY and CDR2 SMNVEV (reference sequence). The CDR3 is 14 residues long.

The chain uses TRBV7-3 and TRBJ1-3, with D possibly TRBD1 on 6 matching bases. V lost 5 bases, J lost 4 bases, and 15 bases lay in between. Per the germline V gene, CDR1 is SGHTA and CDR2 is FQGTGA. CDR3 length equals 15 residues. The CDR3 bases are TGTGCCAGCAGCCGGGACATCGTTCCAGGAAACACCATATATTTT. It specifies CASSRDIVPGNTIYF.

The chain uses TRBV15 and TRBJ2-5; 10 nucleotides line up with TRBD2. The J call may be in error: the DNA end matches TRBJ2-7 better. This CDR3 has 16 amino acids. The germline CDR1 and CDR2 sequences are LNHNV and YYDKDF (reference sequence). CDR3 in amino acids: CATSRAAGGMPYEQYF. In nucleotides, the CDR3 is TGTGCCACCAGCAGAGCAGCGGGAGGGATGCCATACGAGCAGTACTTC.

This rearrangement joins TRBV28 to TRBJ2-1; D might be TRBD1 (6 bases). This CDR3 contains 15 residues. Germline V gene data show CDR1 as MDHEN and CDR2 as SYDVKM. V was trimmed by 5 bases and J by 6 bases, leaving 17 bases between them. The CDR3 spells CASSTPGQGVNEQFF. In DNA, the CDR3 is TGTGCCAGCAGTACGCCGGGACAAGGGGTCAATGAGCAGTTCTTC.

V gene TRBV6-5 combines with J gene TRBJ1-2, with TRBD1 as a possible D gene (6 bases). V lost 0 bases and J 7 bases, leaving 15 bases between the germline ends. Germline V gives CDR1 MNHEY, CDR2 SVGAGI. This CDR3 region has 15 residues. The CDR3 DNA sequence: TGTGCCAGCAGTTACTCGAGGGCGGGGGCAAGTGGCTACACCTTC. Protein: CASSYSRAGASGYTF.